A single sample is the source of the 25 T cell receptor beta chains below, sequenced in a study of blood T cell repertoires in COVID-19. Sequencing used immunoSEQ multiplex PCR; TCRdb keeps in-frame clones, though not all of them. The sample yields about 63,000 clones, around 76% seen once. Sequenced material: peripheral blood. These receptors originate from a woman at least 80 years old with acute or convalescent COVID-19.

This CDR3 reads CASRNPGQGSYEQYF. CDR3 DNA sequence: TGTGCCAGCAGAAATCCGGGACAGGGCTCCTACGAGCAGTACTTC. The chain links TRBV6-5 to TRBJ2-7, with 9 bases that match TRBD1. The CDR3 consists of 15 residues. After removal of 6 bases from V and 0 bases from J, the junction contained 6 bases not matched to a gene. Germline assignment: CDR1 MNHEY and CDR2 SVGAGI.

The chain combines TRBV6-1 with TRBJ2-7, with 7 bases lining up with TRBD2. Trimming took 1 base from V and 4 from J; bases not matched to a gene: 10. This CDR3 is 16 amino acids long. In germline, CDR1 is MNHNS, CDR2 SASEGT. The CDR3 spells CASSEGSVGGRYEQYF. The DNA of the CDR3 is TGTGCCAGCAGTGAAGGTTCGGTGGGCGGGAGATACGAGCAGTACTTC.

DNA for the CDR3: TGCAGTGCTACTGACAGGGAATACGAGCAGTACTTC. It encodes CSATDREYEQYF. The chain links TRBV20-1 to TRBJ2-7; the match to TRBD1 covers 7 bases. Germline CDR1 and CDR2: DFQATT and SNEGSKA (reference sequence). This CDR3 comprises 12 residues. Trimming removed 4 bases from V and 4 bases from J; junction bases left unmatched: 4.

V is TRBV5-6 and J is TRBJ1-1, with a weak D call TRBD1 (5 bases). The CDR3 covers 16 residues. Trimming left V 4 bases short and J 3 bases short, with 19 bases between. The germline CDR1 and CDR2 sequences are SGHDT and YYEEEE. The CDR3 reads CASSARRGGRYTEAFF. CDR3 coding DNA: TGTGCCAGCAGCGCTAGGAGGGGCGGAAGGTACACTGAAGCTTTCTTT.

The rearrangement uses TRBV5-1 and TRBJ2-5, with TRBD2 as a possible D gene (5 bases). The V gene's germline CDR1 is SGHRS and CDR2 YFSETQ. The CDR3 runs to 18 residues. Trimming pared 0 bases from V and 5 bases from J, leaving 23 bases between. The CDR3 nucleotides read TGCGCCAGCAGCTTGGTCCTCCTTGGCGGGCACCTAGGGGAGACCCAGTACTTC. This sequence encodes CASSLVLLGGHLGETQYF.

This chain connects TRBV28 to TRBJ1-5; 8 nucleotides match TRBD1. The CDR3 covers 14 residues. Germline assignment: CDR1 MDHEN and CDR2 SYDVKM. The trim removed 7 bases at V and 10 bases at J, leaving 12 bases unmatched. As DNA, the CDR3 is TGTGCCAGCATCCTAGGGCAGGGGGCAAGCCCCCAGCATTTT. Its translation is CASILGQGASPQHF.

For the CDR3, the DNA is TGTGCCAGCAGTTTATGGGGGGACAGGGAAAACATTCAGTACTTC. This translates into CASSLWGDRENIQYF. The V gene is TRBV28, the J gene TRBJ2-4; 9 nucleotides align to TRBD1. There are 15 residues in the CDR3. CDR1 and CDR2 (germline): MDHEN, SYDVKM. The ends lost 0 bases at V and 5 bases at J; junction bases unmatched: 2. Full variable domain (missing parts from reference TRBV28 and TRBJ2-4): DVKVTQSSRYLVKRTGEKVFLECVQDMDHENMFWYRQDPGLGLRLIYFSYDVKMKEKGDIPEGYSVSREKKERFSLILESASTNQTSMYLCASSLWGDRENIQYFGAGTRLSVL.

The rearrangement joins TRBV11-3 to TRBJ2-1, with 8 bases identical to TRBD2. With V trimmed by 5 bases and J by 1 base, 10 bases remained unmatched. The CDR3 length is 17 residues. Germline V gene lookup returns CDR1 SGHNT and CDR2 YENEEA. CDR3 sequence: CASSPYSGGESYNEQFF. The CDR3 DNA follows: TGTGCCAGCAGCCCCTATTCGGGAGGGGAATCCTACAATGAGCAGTTCTTC.

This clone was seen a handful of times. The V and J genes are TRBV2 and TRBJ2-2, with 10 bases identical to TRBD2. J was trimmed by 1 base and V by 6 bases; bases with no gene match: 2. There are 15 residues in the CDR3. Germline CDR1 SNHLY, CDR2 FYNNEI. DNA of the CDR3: TGTGCCAGCAGAAGGACTAGCGGGAACACCGGGGAGCTGTTTTTT. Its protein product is CASRRTSGNTGELFF.

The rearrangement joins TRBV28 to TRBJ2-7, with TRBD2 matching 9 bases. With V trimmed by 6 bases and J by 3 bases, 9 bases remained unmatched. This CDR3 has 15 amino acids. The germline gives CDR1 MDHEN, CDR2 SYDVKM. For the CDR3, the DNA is TGTGCCAGCAGGCAAGTAGCGGGAGAGGACTACGAGCAGTACTTC. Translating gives CASRQVAGEDYEQYF.

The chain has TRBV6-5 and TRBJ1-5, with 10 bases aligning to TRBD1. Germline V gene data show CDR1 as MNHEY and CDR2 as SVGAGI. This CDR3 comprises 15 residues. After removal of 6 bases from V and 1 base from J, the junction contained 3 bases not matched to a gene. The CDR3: CASRGDRGSNQPQHF. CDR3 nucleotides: TGTGCCAGCAGGGGGGACAGGGGAAGCAATCAGCCCCAGCATTTT.

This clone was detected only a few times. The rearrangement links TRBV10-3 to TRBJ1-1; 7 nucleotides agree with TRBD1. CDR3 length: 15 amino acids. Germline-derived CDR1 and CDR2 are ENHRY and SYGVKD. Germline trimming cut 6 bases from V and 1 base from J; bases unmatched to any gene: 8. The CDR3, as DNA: TGTGCCATCAGAACTCTACAGGGGTCGAACACTGAAGCTTTCTTT. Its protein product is CAIRTLQGSNTEAFF.

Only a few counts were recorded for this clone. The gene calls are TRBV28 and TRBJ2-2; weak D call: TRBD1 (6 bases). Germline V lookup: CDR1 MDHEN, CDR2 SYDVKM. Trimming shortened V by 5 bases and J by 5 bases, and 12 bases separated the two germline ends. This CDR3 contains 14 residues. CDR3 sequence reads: CASSAGGWTGELFF. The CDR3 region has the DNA TGTGCCAGCAGTGCTGGGGGCTGGACCGGGGAGCTGTTTTTT.

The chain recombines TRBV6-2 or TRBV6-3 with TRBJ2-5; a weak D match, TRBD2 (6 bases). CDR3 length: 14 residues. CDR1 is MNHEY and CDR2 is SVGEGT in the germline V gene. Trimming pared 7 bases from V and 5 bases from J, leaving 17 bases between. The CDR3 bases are TGTGCCAGCATCCCTTCCCGGGAGCCGGAGACCCAGTACTTC. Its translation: CASIPSREPETQYF.

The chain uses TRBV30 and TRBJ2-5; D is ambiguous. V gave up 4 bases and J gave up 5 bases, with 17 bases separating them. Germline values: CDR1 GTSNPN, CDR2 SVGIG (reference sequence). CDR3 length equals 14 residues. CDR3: CAWTVPPNAETQYF. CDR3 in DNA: TGTGCCTGGACCGTACCCCCTAATGCGGAGACCCAGTACTTC.

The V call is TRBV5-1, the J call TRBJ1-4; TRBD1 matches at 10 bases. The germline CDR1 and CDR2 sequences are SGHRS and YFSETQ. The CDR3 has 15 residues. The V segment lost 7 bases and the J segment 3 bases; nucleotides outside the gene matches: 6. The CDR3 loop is CASRDRGLANEKLFF. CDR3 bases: TGCGCCAGCCGGGACAGGGGTTTGGCTAATGAAAAACTGTTTTTT.

CDR3 region: CASSFGDRAGEKLFF. The DNA of the CDR3 is TGTGCCAGCAGCTTTGGGGACAGGGCAGGGGAAAAACTGTTTTTT. The chain links TRBV11-2 to TRBJ1-4; 9 bases match TRBD1. The J segment lost 8 bases and the V segment lost 3 bases, leaving 7 bases of the junction unmatched. The CDR3 spans 15 residues. Germline-derived CDR1 and CDR2 are SGHAT and FQNNGV.

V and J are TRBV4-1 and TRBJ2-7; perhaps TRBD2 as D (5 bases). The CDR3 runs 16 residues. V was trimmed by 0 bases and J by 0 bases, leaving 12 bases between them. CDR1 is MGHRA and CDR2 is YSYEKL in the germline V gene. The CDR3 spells CASSQDERWSSYEQYF. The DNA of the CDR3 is TGCGCCAGCAGCCAAGATGAGCGGTGGAGCTCCTACGAGCAGTACTTC.

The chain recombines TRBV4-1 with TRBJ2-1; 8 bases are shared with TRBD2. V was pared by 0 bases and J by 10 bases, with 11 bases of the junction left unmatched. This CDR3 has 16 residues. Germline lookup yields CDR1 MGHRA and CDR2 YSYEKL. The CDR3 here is CASSQDPAGVGTEQFF. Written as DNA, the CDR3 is TGCGCCAGCAGCCAAGATCCAGCGGGAGTGGGTACAGAGCAGTTCTTC.

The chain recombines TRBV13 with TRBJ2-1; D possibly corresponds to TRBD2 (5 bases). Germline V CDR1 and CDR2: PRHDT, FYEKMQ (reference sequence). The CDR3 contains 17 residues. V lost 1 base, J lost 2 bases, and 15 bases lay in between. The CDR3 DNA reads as TGTGCCAGCAGCTTAGAACAAGCGGCTAGGACCTACAATGAGCAGTTCTTC. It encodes CASSLEQAARTYNEQFF.

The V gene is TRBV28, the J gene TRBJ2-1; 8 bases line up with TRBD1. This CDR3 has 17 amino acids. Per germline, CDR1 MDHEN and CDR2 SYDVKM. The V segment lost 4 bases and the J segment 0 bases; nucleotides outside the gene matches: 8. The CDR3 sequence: CASSSYTGGSSYNEQFF. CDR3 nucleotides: TGTGCCAGCAGTTCATACACAGGGGGGAGCTCCTACAATGAGCAGTTCTTC. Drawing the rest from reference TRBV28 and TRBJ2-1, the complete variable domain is DVKVTQSSRYLVKRTGEKVFLECVQDMDHENMFWYRQDPGLGLRLIYFSYDVKMKEKGDIPEGYSVSREKKERFSLILESASTNQTSMYLCASSSYTGGSSYNEQFFGPGTRLTVL.

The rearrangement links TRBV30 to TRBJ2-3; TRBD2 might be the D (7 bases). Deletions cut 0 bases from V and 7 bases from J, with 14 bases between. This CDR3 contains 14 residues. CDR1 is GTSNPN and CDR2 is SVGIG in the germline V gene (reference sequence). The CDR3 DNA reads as TGTGCCTGGAGTGTGTCGGGGAGGGGGAATACGCAGTATTTT. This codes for CAWSVSGRGNTQYF.

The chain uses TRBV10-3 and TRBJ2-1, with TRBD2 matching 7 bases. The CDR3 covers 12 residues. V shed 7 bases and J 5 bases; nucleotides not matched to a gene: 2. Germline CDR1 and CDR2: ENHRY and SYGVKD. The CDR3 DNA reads TGTGCCATCAAAGGACTAGACAATGAGCAGTTCTTC. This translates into CAIKGLDNEQFF.

CDR3: CASSLGQVMNTEAFF. Here the CDR3 DNA reads TGTGCCAGCAGCTTGGGACAGGTCATGAACACTGAAGCTTTCTTT. V usage is TRBV7-8 and J usage is TRBJ1-1, with 8 bases aligning to TRBD1. J gave up 0 bases and V 3 bases, and 3 bases lay outside the gene matches. The germline gives CDR1 SGHVS, CDR2 FQNEAQ. This CDR3 spans 15 amino acids.

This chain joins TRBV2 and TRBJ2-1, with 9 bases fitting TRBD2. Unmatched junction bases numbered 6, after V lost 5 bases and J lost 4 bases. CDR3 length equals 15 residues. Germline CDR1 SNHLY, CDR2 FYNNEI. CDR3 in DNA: TGTGCCAGCAGTTGGGGTAGCGGGAGTTACAATGAGCAGTTCTTC. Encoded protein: CASSWGSGSYNEQFF.